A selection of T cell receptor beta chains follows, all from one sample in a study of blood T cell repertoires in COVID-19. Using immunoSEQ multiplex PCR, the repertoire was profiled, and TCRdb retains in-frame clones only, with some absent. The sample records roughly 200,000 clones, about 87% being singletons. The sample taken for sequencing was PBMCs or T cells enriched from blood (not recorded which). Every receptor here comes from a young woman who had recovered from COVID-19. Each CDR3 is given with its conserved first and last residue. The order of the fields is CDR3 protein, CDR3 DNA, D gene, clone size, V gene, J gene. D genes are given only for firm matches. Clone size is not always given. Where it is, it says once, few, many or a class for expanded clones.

CDR3 protein: CASSLTAGGGYTF
CDR3 DNA: TGTGCCAGCAGTCTAACCGCGGGGGGGGGCTACACCTTC
D gene: .
clone size: few
V gene: TRBV27
J gene: TRBJ1-2

CDR3 protein: CASSPMWSGNQPQHF
CDR3 DNA: TGTGCCAGCAGCCCAATGTGGAGCGGTAATCAGCCCCAGCATTTT
D gene: .
clone size: .
V gene: TRBV7-2
J gene: TRBJ1-5

CDR3 protein: CASSQKLDRGLNEQFF
CDR3 DNA: TGTGCCAGCAGCCAGAAATTGGACAGGGGGCTGAATGAGCAGTTCTTC
D gene: TRBD1
clone size: .
V gene: TRBV4-2
J gene: TRBJ2-1

CDR3 protein: CASSSGTSGVHTDTQYF
CDR3 DNA: TGTGCCAGCAGCTCGGGGACTAGCGGCGTTCACACAGATACGCAGTATTTT
D gene: TRBD2
clone size: .
V gene: TRBV3-1/TRBV3-2
J gene: TRBJ2-3

CDR3 protein: CAISYRGPGILNTEAFF
CDR3 DNA: TGTGCCATCAGCTACAGGGGGCCAGGGATTTTAAACACTGAAGCTTTCTTT
D gene: TRBD1
clone size: .
V gene: TRBV10-3
J gene: TRBJ1-1

CDR3 protein: CAISETGRGGNQPQHF
CDR3 DNA: TGTGCCATCAGTGAAACCGGCAGGGGGGGCAATCAGCCCCAGCATTTT
D gene: TRBD1
clone size: .
V gene: TRBV10-3
J gene: TRBJ1-5

CDR3 protein: CSVLSRTGGFTEAFF
CDR3 DNA: TGCAGCGTATTAAGCCGGACAGGGGGCTTCACTGAAGCTTTCTTT
D gene: TRBD1
clone size: .
V gene: TRBV29-1
J gene: TRBJ1-1

CDR3 protein: CASSGQGYTEAFF
CDR3 DNA: TGTGCCAGTAGTGGACAGGGGTACACTGAAGCTTTCTTT
D gene: TRBD1
clone size: .
V gene: TRBV19
J gene: TRBJ1-1

CDR3 protein: CASSQGTSEATDTQYF
CDR3 DNA: TGTGCCAGCAGCCAAGGGACTAGCGAGGCCACAGATACGCAGTATTTT
D gene: TRBD2
clone size: .
V gene: TRBV4-2
J gene: TRBJ2-3

CDR3 protein: CASSLAEDRGLGNQPQHF
CDR3 DNA: TGTGCCAGCAGCTTAGCGGAAGATAGGGGTTTGGGCAATCAGCCCCAGCATTTT
D gene: .
clone size: .
V gene: TRBV7-9
J gene: TRBJ1-5

CDR3 protein: CASSYRERAQAFF
CDR3 DNA: TGTGCCAGCAGCTACCGAGAGAGGGCACAGGCTTTCTTT
D gene: .
clone size: few
V gene: TRBV5-6
J gene: TRBJ1-1

CDR3 protein: CASSPIVTSGLTGELFF
CDR3 DNA: TGTGCCAGCAGCCCGATCGTGACTAGCGGGTTAACCGGGGAGCTGTTTTTT
D gene: TRBD2
clone size: .
V gene: TRBV5-4
J gene: TRBJ2-2

CDR3 protein: CASSVMSGGASNTGELFF
CDR3 DNA: TGTGCCAGCAGCGTAATGAGCGGGGGGGCTTCGAACACCGGGGAGCTGTTTTTT
D gene: TRBD2
clone size: .
V gene: TRBV9
J gene: TRBJ2-2

CDR3 protein: CASSPHPGRNTEAFF
CDR3 DNA: TGTGCCAGCAGCCCCCACCCAGGAAGGAACACTGAAGCTTTCTTT
D gene: .
clone size: .
V gene: TRBV3-1/TRBV3-2
J gene: TRBJ1-1

CDR3 protein: CASGGSRGVIDTQYF
CDR3 DNA: TGTGCTAGTGGGGGATCCCGGGGGGTTATAGATACGCAGTATTTT
D gene: TRBD2
clone size: .
V gene: TRBV12-5
J gene: TRBJ2-3

CDR3 protein: CASSLPLAGGRVTQYF
CDR3 DNA: TGTGCCAGCAGCTTGCCCCTAGCGGGGGGGCGGGTTACGCAGTATTTT
D gene: TRBD2
clone size: .
V gene: TRBV5-4
J gene: TRBJ2-3

CDR3 protein: CASSPGGQGSEKLFF
CDR3 DNA: TGTGCCAGCTCACCAGGGGGACAGGGCTCTGAAAAACTGTTTTTT
D gene: TRBD1
clone size: .
V gene: TRBV18
J gene: TRBJ1-4

CDR3 protein: CASSDRTGELFF
CDR3 DNA: TGTGCCAGCAGCGACAGAACCGGGGAGCTGTTTTTT
D gene: .
clone size: few
V gene: TRBV7-9
J gene: TRBJ2-2

CDR3 protein: CASSTSPYEQYF
CDR3 DNA: TGTGCCAGCAGCACATCGCCGTACGAGCAGTACTTC
D gene: .
clone size: .
V gene: TRBV6-5
J gene: TRBJ2-7

CDR3 protein: CASSGSTDRGEKLFF
CDR3 DNA: TGTGCCAGCAGTGGATCCACCGACAGGGGGGAAAAACTGTTTTTT
D gene: TRBD1
clone size: .
V gene: TRBV2
J gene: TRBJ1-4

CDR3 protein: CASSFHPATYEQYF
CDR3 DNA: TGTGCCAGCAGCTTCCACCCCGCGACCTACGAGCAGTACTTC
D gene: .
clone size: .
V gene: TRBV5-4
J gene: TRBJ2-7

CDR3 protein: CASSTGTELFGYTF
CDR3 DNA: TGTGCCAGCAGTACCGGGACAGAGCTTTTTGGCTACACCTTC
D gene: TRBD1
clone size: .
V gene: TRBV9
J gene: TRBJ1-2